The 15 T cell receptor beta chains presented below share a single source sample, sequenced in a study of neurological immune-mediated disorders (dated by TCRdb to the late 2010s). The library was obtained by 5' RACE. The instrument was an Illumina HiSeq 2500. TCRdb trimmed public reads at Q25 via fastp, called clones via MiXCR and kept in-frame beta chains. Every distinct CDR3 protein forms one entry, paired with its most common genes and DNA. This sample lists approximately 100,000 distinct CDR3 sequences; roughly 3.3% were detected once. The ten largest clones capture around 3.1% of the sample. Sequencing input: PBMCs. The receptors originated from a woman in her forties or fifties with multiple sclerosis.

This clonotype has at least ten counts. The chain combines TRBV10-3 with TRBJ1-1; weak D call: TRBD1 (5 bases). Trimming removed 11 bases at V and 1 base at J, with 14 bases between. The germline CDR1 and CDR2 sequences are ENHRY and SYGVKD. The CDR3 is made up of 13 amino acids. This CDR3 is CAVSGLPNTEAFF. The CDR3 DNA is TGTGCCGTCTCGGGGCTCCCGAACACTGAAGCTTTCTTT.

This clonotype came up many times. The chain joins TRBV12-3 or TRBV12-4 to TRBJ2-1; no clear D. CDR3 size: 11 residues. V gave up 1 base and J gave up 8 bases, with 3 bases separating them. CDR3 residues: CASSLGHEQFF. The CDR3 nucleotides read TGTGCCAGCAGTTTAGGTCATGAGCAGTTCTTC.

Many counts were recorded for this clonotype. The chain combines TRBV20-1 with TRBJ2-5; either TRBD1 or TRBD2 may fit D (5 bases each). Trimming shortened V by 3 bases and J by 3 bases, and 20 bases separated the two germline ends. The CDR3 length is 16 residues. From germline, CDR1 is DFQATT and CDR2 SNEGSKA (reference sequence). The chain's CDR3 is CSASGSEGRGKETQYF. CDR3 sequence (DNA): TGCAGTGCTAGTGGGAGTGAGGGACGGGGAAAAGAGACCCAGTACTTC.

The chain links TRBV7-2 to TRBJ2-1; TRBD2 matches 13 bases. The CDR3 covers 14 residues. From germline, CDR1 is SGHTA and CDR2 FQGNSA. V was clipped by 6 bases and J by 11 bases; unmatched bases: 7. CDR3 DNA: TGTGCCAGCAGGGAAGGACTAGCGGGGGAGCAGCAGTTCTTC. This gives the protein CASREGLAGEQQFF.

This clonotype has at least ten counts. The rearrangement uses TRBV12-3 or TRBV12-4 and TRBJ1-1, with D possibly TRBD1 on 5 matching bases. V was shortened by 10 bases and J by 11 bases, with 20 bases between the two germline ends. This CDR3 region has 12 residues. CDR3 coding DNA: TGTGCCACCAAGAGGGGCAGGGAGGATGCTTTCTTT. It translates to CATKRGREDAFF.

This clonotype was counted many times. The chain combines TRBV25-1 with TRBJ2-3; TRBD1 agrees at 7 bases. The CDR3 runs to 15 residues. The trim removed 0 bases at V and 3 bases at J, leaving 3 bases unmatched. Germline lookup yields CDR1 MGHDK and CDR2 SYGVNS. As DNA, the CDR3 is TGTGCCAGCAGTGAATATCAGGGGGAGACAGATACGCAGTATTTT. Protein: CASSEYQGETDTQYF. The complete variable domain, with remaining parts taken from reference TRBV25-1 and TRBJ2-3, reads EADIYQTPRYLVIGTGKKITLECSQTMGHDKMYWYQQDPGMELHLIHYSYGVNSTEKGDLSSESTVSRIRTEHFPLTLESARPSHTSQYLCASSEYQGETDTQYFGPGTRLTVL.

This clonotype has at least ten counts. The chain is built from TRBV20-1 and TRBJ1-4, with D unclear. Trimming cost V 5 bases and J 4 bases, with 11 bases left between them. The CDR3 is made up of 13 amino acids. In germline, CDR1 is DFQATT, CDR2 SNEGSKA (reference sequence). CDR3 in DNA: TGCAGTGCTCCCGTACAGCATAATGAAAAACTGTTTTTT. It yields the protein CSAPVQHNEKLFF.

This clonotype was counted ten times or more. The CDR3 bases are TGCAGTGCTCACGAGGGGGCAGGGGACTATGGCTACACCTTC. Protein sequence: CSAHEGAGDYGYTF. J is TRBJ1-2 and V is TRBV20-1; 7 bases agree with TRBD1. The CDR3 runs to 14 residues. The germline V gene encodes CDR1 DFQATT and CDR2 SNEGSKA (reference sequence). J was trimmed by 3 bases and V by 5 bases; bases with no gene match: 9.

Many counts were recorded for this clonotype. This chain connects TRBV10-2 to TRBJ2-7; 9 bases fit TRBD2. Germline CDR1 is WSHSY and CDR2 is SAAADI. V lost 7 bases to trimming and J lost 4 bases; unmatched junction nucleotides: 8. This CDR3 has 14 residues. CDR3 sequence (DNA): TGCGCCAGCAAAGGCCTAGCGGGGCAATACGAGCAGTACTTC. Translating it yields CASKGLAGQYEQYF.

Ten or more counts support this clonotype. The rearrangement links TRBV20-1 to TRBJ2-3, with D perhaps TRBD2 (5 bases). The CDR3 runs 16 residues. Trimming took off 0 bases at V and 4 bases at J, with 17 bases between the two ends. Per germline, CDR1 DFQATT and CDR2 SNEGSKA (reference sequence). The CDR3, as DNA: TGCAGTGCTAGAGATCCCCGAGGGATGGCCTCAGATACGCAGTATTTT. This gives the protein CSARDPRGMASDTQYF.

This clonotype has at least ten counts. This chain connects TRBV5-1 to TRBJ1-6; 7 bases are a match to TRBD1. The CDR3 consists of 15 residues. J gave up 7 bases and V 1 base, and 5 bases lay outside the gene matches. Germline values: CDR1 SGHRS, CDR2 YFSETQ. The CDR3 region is CASSLRQQGNSPLHF. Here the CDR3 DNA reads TGCGCCAGCAGCTTGAGGCAACAGGGGAATTCACCCCTCCACTTT.

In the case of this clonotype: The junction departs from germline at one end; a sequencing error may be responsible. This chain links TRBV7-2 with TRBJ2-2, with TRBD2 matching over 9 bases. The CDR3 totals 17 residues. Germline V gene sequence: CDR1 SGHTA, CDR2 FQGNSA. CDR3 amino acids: CASSLVGGGANTGALFF. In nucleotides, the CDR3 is TGTGCCAGCAGCTTAGTTGGCGGGGGGGCTAACACCGGGGCGCTGTTTTTT. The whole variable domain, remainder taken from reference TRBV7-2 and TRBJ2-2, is GAGVSQSPSNKVTEKGKDVELRCDPISGHTALYWYRQSLGQGLEFLIYFQGNSAPDKSGLPSDRFSAERTGGSVSTLTIQRTQQEDSAVYLCASSLVGGGANTGALFFGEGSRLTVL.

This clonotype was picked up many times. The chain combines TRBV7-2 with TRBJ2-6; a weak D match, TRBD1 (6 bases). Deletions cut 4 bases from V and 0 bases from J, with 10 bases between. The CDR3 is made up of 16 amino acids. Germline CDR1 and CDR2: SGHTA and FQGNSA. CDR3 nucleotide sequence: TGTGCCAGCAGCTCGAGGACAGCCTCTGGGGCCAACGTCCTGACTTTC. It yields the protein CASSSRTASGANVLTF. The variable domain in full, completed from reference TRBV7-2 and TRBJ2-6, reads GAGVSQSPSNKVTEKGKDVELRCDPISGHTALYWYRQSLGQGLEFLIYFQGNSAPDKSGLPSDRFSAERTGGSVSTLTIQRTQQEDSAVYLCASSSRTASGANVLTFGAGSRLTVL.

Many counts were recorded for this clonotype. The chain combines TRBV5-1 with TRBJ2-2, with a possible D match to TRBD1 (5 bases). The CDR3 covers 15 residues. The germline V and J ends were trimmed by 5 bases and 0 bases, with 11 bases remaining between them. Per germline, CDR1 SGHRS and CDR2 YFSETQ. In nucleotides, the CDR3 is TGCGCCAGCAGTCCAGCGACAGCGAACACCGGGGAGCTGTTTTTT. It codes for CASSPATANTGELFF.

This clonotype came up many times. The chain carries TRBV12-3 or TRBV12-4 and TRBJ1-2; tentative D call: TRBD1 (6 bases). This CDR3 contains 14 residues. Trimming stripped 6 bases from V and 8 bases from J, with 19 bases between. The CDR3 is CASSPLGGAQGYTF. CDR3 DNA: TGTGCCAGCAGCCCCTTAGGGGGGGCTCAGGGCTACACCTTC.